Shown below are 22 T cell receptor beta chains from a single sample sequenced in a study of shared clonotypes between healthy human individuals. TCRdb keeps only in-frame clones here, not all; method: immunoSEQ multiplex PCR. Of some 490,000 clones listed, 70% to 80% are singletons. The sample comprised PBMCs. These receptors came from a middle-aged woman in good health. Some clones in this sample may be carry-over from other donors' samples.

The gene calls are TRBV5-1 and TRBJ2-4; 8 positions agree with TRBD1. With 5 bases clipped from V and 5 bases from J, the junction kept 9 bases outside the gene matches. The CDR3 extends over 15 amino acids. Germline CDR1 reads SGHRS; CDR2 reads YFSETQ. The CDR3 sequence: CASSFVSGGENIQYF. The DNA of the CDR3 is TGCGCCAGCAGTTTTGTTTCAGGGGGCGAAAACATTCAGTACTTC.

Many counts were recorded for this clone. The J gene is TRBJ2-3, the V gene TRBV28; TRBD1 aligns across 10 bases. The V segment lost 8 bases and the J segment 3 bases; nucleotides outside the gene matches: 11. Germline values: CDR1 MDHEN, CDR2 SYDVKM. There are 16 residues in the CDR3. CDR3 sequence: CASGSPSGQGTDTQYF. The CDR3 DNA follows: TGTGCCAGCGGCTCCCCCTCGGGACAGGGGACAGATACGCAGTATTTT.

This clone was seen a handful of times. The sample holds other DNA sequences that translate to the same CDR3. The CDR3 coding sequence is TGTGCCAGCAGTGAAAACTGGGGATCTAACTATGGCTACACCTTC. Translated, it gives CASSENWGSNYGYTF. J is TRBJ1-2 and V is TRBV2; D is unresolved. Trimming left V 2 bases short and J 0 bases short, with 10 bases between. Germline values: CDR1 SNHLY, CDR2 FYNNEI. The CDR3 runs to 15 residues.

The chain uses TRBV2 and TRBJ1-3; TRBD1 matches at 7 bases. V gave up 4 bases and J gave up 3 bases; unmatched junction bases: 12. The CDR3 runs to 17 residues. In germline, CDR1 is SNHLY, CDR2 FYNNEI. The CDR3 loop reads CASSVPRDRLIGNTIYF. The CDR3 nucleotides are TGTGCCAGCAGTGTCCCCCGGGACAGATTAATTGGAAACACCATATATTTT. The variable domain in full, completed from reference TRBV2 and TRBJ1-3, reads EPEVTQTPSHQVTQMGQEVILRCVPISNHLYFYWYRQILGQKVEFLVSFYNNEISEKSEIFDDQFSVERPDGSNFTLKIRSTKLEDSAMYFCASSVPRDRLIGNTIYFGEGSWLTVV.

This clone was observed a single time. V usage is TRBV19 and J usage is TRBJ2-7; D possibly corresponds to TRBD2 (6 bases). The CDR3 is 14 amino acids. The V and J ends lost 2 bases and 4 bases respectively, with 12 bases between them. CDR1 is LNHDA and CDR2 is SQIVND in the germline V gene (reference sequence). Here the CDR3 reads CASSIPGARYEQYF. For the CDR3, the DNA is TGTGCCAGTAGTATACCGGGAGCTAGGTACGAGCAGTACTTC. The entire variable domain, with the rest obtained from reference TRBV19 and TRBJ2-7, is as follows: DGGITQSPKYLFRKEGQNVTLSCEQNLNHDAMYWYRQDPGQGLRLIYYSQIVNDFQKGDIAEGYSVSREKKESFPLTVTSAQKNPTAFYLCASSIPGARYEQYFGPGTRLTVT.

V is TRBV5-1 and J is TRBJ1-5; D not certain. The CDR3 sequence is 13 residues long. Germline V CDR1 and CDR2: SGHRS, YFSETQ. V was shortened by 1 base and J by 2 bases, with 4 bases between the two germline ends. The CDR3 loop reads CASSLRGNQPQHF. CDR3 coding DNA: TGCGCCAGCAGCTTGAGGGGCAATCAGCCCCAGCATTTT.

The chain employs TRBV5-4 and TRBJ2-7, with 12 bases matching TRBD2. From germline, CDR1 is SGHNT and CDR2 YYREEE (reference sequence). The CDR3 is 16 residues long. J gave up 0 bases and V 0 bases, and 1 base lay outside the gene matches. CDR3 in amino acids: CASSLGLAGDSYEQYF. The CDR3 DNA sequence: TGTGCCAGCAGCTTGGGACTAGCGGGAGACTCCTACGAGCAGTACTTC.

The chain uses TRBV6-4 and TRBJ2-2; no firm D call. CDR3 size: 14 residues. Germline CDR1 and CDR2: MRHNA and SNTAGT. V was shortened by 0 bases and J by 6 bases, with 8 bases between the two germline ends. The CDR3 sequence: CASSDSSGPGELFF. CDR3 coding DNA: TGTGCCAGCAGTGACTCATCCGGGCCCGGGGAGCTGTTTTTT.

This clone is a singleton in its sample. This chain joins TRBV7-2 and TRBJ2-3; 12 positions agree with TRBD1. CDR3 size: 17 residues. V trimming: 2 bases; J trimming: 5 bases; junction bases outside the gene matches: 8. Looked up from germline, CDR1 is SGHTA and CDR2 is FQGNSA. The CDR3 reads CASSLQTGTGGRDTQYF. CDR3 nucleotides: TGTGCCAGCAGCTTACAAACCGGGACAGGGGGCCGAGATACGCAGTATTTT.

The chain is built from TRBV5-1 and TRBJ1-1; possible D gene TRBD1, 5 bases. This CDR3 is 15 amino acids long. Deletions cut 4 bases from V and 1 base from J, with 14 bases between. The V gene's germline CDR1 is SGHRS and CDR2 YFSETQ. The CDR3 region is CASSTLPGGNTEAFF. The CDR3, as DNA: TGCGCCAGCAGCACCCTCCCCGGGGGGAACACTGAAGCTTTCTTT.

Only one count was recorded for this clone. The rearrangement uses TRBV15 and TRBJ2-1; the D gene is possibly TRBD2 (6 bases). Trimming shortened V by 2 bases and J by 4 bases, and 18 bases separated the two germline ends. In germline, CDR1 is LNHNV, CDR2 YYDKDF (reference sequence). The CDR3 spans 17 residues. The CDR3 nucleotides are TGTGCCACCAGCAGACATGGGAGTGCGAGCGGGTACAATGAGCAGTTCTTC. Its protein is CATSRHGSASGYNEQFF.

The J gene is TRBJ1-1, the V gene TRBV19, with D maybe TRBD1 (5 bases). CDR3 size: 14 residues. V lost 2 bases and J lost 4, with 11 bases in between. Per germline, CDR1 LNHDA and CDR2 SQIVND (reference sequence). The CDR3 is CASSIQGDGTEAFF. Written as DNA, the CDR3 is TGTGCCAGTAGTATACAGGGCGACGGCACTGAAGCTTTCTTT.

The CDR3 sequence: CASSQDPVGNTIYF. As DNA, the CDR3 is TGTGCCAGCAGCCAAGATCCAGTGGGGAACACCATATATTTT. This chain joins TRBV5-5 and TRBJ1-3; D unclear. This CDR3 region has 14 residues. The germline V gene encodes CDR1 SGHKS and CDR2 YYEKEE (reference sequence). The V end lost 4 bases, the J end lost 7 bases, and 15 bases lay between the germline ends.

V usage is TRBV30 and J usage is TRBJ2-5, with D possibly being TRBD1 (6 bases). This CDR3 spans 13 amino acids. V lost 4 bases and J 1 base, leaving 10 bases between the germline ends. Per the germline V gene, CDR1 is GTSNPN and CDR2 is SVGIG (reference sequence). CDR3 sequence reads: CAWNPGAQETQYF. CDR3 sequence (DNA): TGTGCCTGGAACCCAGGGGCCCAAGAGACCCAGTACTTC.

In DNA form, the CDR3 reads TGTGCCAGCAGCGGGACTAGCGGGAGGGCTCCGAACACCGGGGAGCTGTTTTTT. This codes for CASSGTSGRAPNTGELFF. V is TRBV5-4 and J is TRBJ2-2; TRBD2 agrees at 16 bases. V lost 4 bases to trimming and J lost 0 bases; unmatched junction nucleotides: 3. Germline CDR1 and CDR2: SGHNT and YYREEE (reference sequence). This CDR3 has 18 amino acids. The whole variable domain, remainder taken from reference TRBV5-4 and TRBJ2-2, is ETGVTQSPTHLIKTRGQQVTLRCSSQSGHNTVSWYQQALGQGPQFIFQYYREEENGRGNFPPRFSGLQFPNYSSELNVNALELDDSALYLCASSGTSGRAPNTGELFFGEGSRLTVL.

V and J are TRBV10-1 and TRBJ2-3; D is unclear. CDR1 and CDR2 (germline): WNHNN, SYGVQD (reference sequence). Between the trimmed V and J ends, which lost 2 bases and 1 base, there was a span of 10 bases. The length of the CDR3 is 15 residues. DNA of the CDR3: TGCGCCAGCAGTGAGGACCTCACGGGCACAGATACGCAGTATTTT. This translates into CASSEDLTGTDTQYF.

The J gene is TRBJ1-4, the V gene TRBV6-5; D not certain. The CDR3 consists of 13 residues. Germline V gene lookup returns CDR1 MNHEY and CDR2 SVGAGI. V was cut by 5 bases and J by 4 bases, with 8 bases left in between. The CDR3: CASSRLGNEKLFF. The DNA for the CDR3 is TGTGCCAGCAGTCGACTTGGTAATGAAAAACTGTTTTTT.

The genes are TRBV30 and TRBJ2-2, with 9 bases aligning to TRBD2. The CDR3 has 17 residues. The trim removed 1 base at V and 0 bases at J, leaving 6 bases unmatched. The germline gives CDR1 GTSNPN, CDR2 SVGIG (reference sequence). The CDR3 DNA sequence: TGTGCCTGGAGTGCGCGACTAGCGGAATCGAACACCGGGGAGCTGTTTTTT. It codes for CAWSARLAESNTGELFF. Full variable domain (outside the CDR3, taken from reference TRBV30 and TRBJ2-2): SQTIHQWPATLVQPVGSPLSLECTVEGTSNPNLYWYRQAAGRGLQLLFYSVGIGQISSEVPQNLSASRPQDRQFILSSKKLLLSDSGFYLCAWSARLAESNTGELFFGEGSRLTVL.

The chain uses TRBV27 and TRBJ1-2; 7 bases align to TRBD1. Trimming cost V 8 bases and J 4 bases; bases outside gene matches: 10. Germline V gene data show CDR1 as MNHEY and CDR2 as SMNVEV (reference sequence). This CDR3 has 14 amino acids. The CDR3 coding sequence is TGTGCCAGCGGATTCCGGGACAGCATCTATGGCTACACCTTC. It encodes CASGFRDSIYGYTF.

This clone was counted at least ten times. The V gene is TRBV21-1, the J gene TRBJ2-1; the table calls TRBD2, which could not be checked here. TRBV21-1 counts as a pseudogene. The CDR3 runs to 17 residues. CDR3 sequence reads: CASSKAPLTLAGVEQFF. CDR3 nucleotide sequence: TGTGCCAGCAGCAAAGCCCCACTTACGCTAGCGGGAGTTGAGCAGTTCTTC.

The chain couples TRBV4-2 to TRBJ2-2; no definite D call. CDR1 LGHNA and CDR2 YNFKEQ come from the germline V gene. Trimming removed 0 bases at V and 9 bases at J, with 14 bases between. The CDR3 covers 15 residues. The CDR3 loop is CASSQEVASLRELFF. The CDR3 nucleotides are TGTGCCAGCAGCCAAGAAGTCGCCTCACTCCGGGAGCTGTTTTTT.

This chain uses TRBV5-1 with TRBJ2-3; TRBD2 matches 9 bases. This CDR3 is built from 16 residues. Germline V gives CDR1 SGHRS, CDR2 YFSETQ. With 0 bases clipped from V and 3 bases from J, the junction kept 5 bases outside the gene matches. The CDR3 region is CASSLGGRAPTDTQYF. CDR3 coding DNA: TGCGCCAGCAGCTTGGGCGGGAGGGCCCCTACAGATACGCAGTATTTT.